A single T cell receptor (beta chain) is shown here with its context. Germline V gene data show CDR1 as SNHLY and CDR2 as FYNNEI. The junction had 11 bases not matched to a gene; V was cut back by 4 bases and J by 5 bases. The length of the CDR3 is 17 residues. The source of the sample is a study of T cells in Graves' hyperthyroidism and ophthalmopathy. Study at large: Pretreatment peripheral blood was obtained at initial diagnosis.

RNA transcripts yielded amplified TCR beta CDR3 regions. The TCR CDR3 was amplified in a first-round RT-PCR using the HTBI primer set. Each CDR3 protein is one row after TCRdb ran MiXCR on the multiplex PCR reads. Of roughly 580,000 distinct CDR3 sequences in the sample, about 14% were seen once. Patients aged 18 to 65 had newly diagnosed hyperthyroidism of under 2 months' duration. Diagnostic decisions used clinical symptoms, serum thyroxine and TRAb, thyroid ultrasound and orbital computed tomography. Blood dates from first hyperthyroidism diagnosis, before any ophthalmopathy symptoms. This TCR was sampled from a woman aged 25 to 39 with Graves' hyperthyroidism that later progressed to Graves' ophthalmopathy. The sequenced material came from blood. The J gene is TRBJ2-5, the V gene TRBV2, with TRBD2 identical over 12 bases. For the CDR3, the DNA is TGTGCCAGCAGTGGACTAGCGGGAGCTGCCCCGTGGGAGACCCAGTACTTC. Amino acid sequence: CASSGLAGAAPWETQYF.